The TCR beta chain under discussion was sequenced for a study of human T cells and chemical hapten exposure. Overall study: Patch tests delivered 0.01% DPC to the upper back and were evaluated at 6 days.

From the RACE reads, TCRdb called clonotypes with MiXCR, one entry per CDR3 protein. The data hold fewer than 150,000 distinct CDR3 sequences, with roughly 13% observed a single time. Germline V lookup: CDR1 LGHNA, CDR2 YSLEER. The V gene lost 3 bases and the J gene lost 1 base, with 19 bases spanning the gap. CDR3 length equals 18 residues. The sample's time point: patch test 1, 2 weeks after DPC sensitization. Documented treatment: therapeutic diphenylcyclopropenone sensitization with weekly scalp DPC. This specimen was whole blood, taken in connection with sensitization to the hapten diphenylcyclopropenone (DPC). The chain links TRBV4-3 to TRBJ2-4; a possible D gene is TRBD2 (6 bases). The TCR comes from a man younger than 35 with alopecia areata. Some clones in this sample may be carry-over from other donors' samples. In DNA form, the CDR3 reads TGCGCCAGCAGCCACTCGGACGCGGAGGGGTCGGCCAAAAACATTCAGTACTTC. It codes for CASSHSDAEGSAKNIQYF.